A selection of T cell receptor beta chains follows, all from one sample in a study of T-cell memory formation after mild COVID-19. TCRdb analysed the 5' RACE reads with MiXCR anew, one entry per CDR3 protein. The sample holds some 280,000 distinct CDR3 sequences; about a sixth are singletons and the top ten take roughly 23%. The sequenced sample was PBMCs or a T cell subset sorted from them (not recorded which). The origin of the receptors is a young man who had mild COVID-19 (a few samples of this study predate the infection). Cell type and time point are not known. CDR3s include the opening cysteine and the closing phenylalanine or tryptophan. D genes are given only for firm matches. For some rows the clone size is stated as once, few or many, or as a class when expanded; others skip it.

clone size,D gene,J gene,V gene,CDR3 protein,CDR3 DNA
.,.,TRBJ2-3,TRBV5-6,CASSLPLGTQYF,TGTGCCAGCAGCTTGCCTTTGGGTACGCAGTATTTT
few,.,TRBJ2-2,TRBV12-3/TRBV12-4,CASSWDGYTGELFF,TGTGCCAGCAGTTGGGACGGGTACACCGGGGAGCTGTTTTTT
few,.,TRBJ2-7,TRBV12-3/TRBV12-4,CASSLTAGIDEQYF,TGTGCCAGCAGTTTAACTGCGGGGATCGACGAGCAGTACTTC
few,TRBD2,TRBJ2-3,TRBV7-6,CASSLGSSGGYPDTQYF,TGTGCCAGCAGCTTAGGGTCTAGCGGGGGGTACCCAGATACGCAGTATTTT
.,TRBD1,TRBJ1-1,TRBV7-3,CASSSSTGRNTEAFF,TGTGCCAGCAGCTCGTCGACAGGGCGGAACACTGAAGCTTTCTTT
.,.,TRBJ1-2,TRBV20-1,CSAREGSGPDRVYTF,TGCAGTGCTAGAGAAGGGAGCGGCCCGGATCGTGTCTACACCTTC
few,.,TRBJ2-3,TRBV4-3,CASSQDPSETDPTDTQYF,TGCGCCAGCAGCCAAGATCCATCGGAGACCGACCCCACAGATACGCAGTATTTT
few,.,TRBJ2-3,TRBV11-2,CASRGRGNTDTQYF,TGTGCCAGTCGGGGGCGGGGGAACACAGATACGCAGTATTTT
few,.,TRBJ1-6,TRBV6-5,CASSYGQISYNSPLHF,TGTGCCAGCAGTTATGGACAGATTTCTTATAATTCACCCCTCCACTTT
.,.,TRBJ2-5,TRBV4-2,CASSQRGQLQETQYF,TGTGCCAGCAGCCAAAGGGGCCAGCTACAAGAGACCCAGTACTTC
.,.,TRBJ2-3,TRBV5-1,CASSLFGAEGYF,TGCGCCAGCAGCTTGTTCGGGGCCGAGGGGTATTTT
.,.,TRBJ1-4,TRBV7-9,CASRPQGREKLFF,TGTGCCAGCCGCCCTCAGGGGCGGGAAAAACTGTTTTTT
.,TRBD1,TRBJ1-1,TRBV4-2,CASSQAGTGGWTEAFF,TGTGCCAGCAGCCAAGCCGGGACAGGGGGTTGGACTGAAGCTTTCTTT
.,.,TRBJ2-7,TRBV5-1,CASSYEPGVREQYF,TGCGCCAGCAGTTACGAGCCTGGGGTTCGGGAGCAGTACTTC
.,.,TRBJ2-3,TRBV4-1,CASSPLFGALTSSTQYF,TGCGCCAGCAGCCCCCTCTTCGGGGCTCTAACCTCCTCCACGCAGTATTTT
few,.,TRBJ1-5,TRBV5-1,CASSLGGSRPQHF,TGCGCCAGCAGCTTGGGCGGATCACGGCCCCAGCATTTT
few,TRBD2,TRBJ2-1,TRBV14,CASSHGLAGVPEQFF,TGTGCCAGCAGCCACGGACTAGCGGGGGTGCCTGAGCAGTTCTTC
few,.,TRBJ1-5,TRBV6-5,CASSSRGDGTGQPQHF,TGTGCCAGCAGTTCCCGGGGCGACGGAACCGGTCAGCCCCAGCATTTT
few,TRBD2,TRBJ2-3,TRBV7-3,CASSPGGSFADTQYF,TGTGCCAGCAGCCCCGGGGGGTCCTTCGCAGATACGCAGTATTTT
few,.,TRBJ1-5,TRBV7-8,CASSSSQGRNQPQHF,TGTGCCAGCAGCTCGAGTCAGGGGAGGAATCAGCCCCAGCATTTT
.,.,TRBJ2-3,TRBV20-1,CSVPATDTQYF,TGCAGTGTGCCAGCCACAGATACGCAGTATTTT
.,.,TRBJ2-3,TRBV12-3/TRBV12-4,CASSGSHTDTQYF,TGTGCCAGCAGTGGGAGCCACACAGATACGCAGTATTTT
few,.,TRBJ2-5,TRBV15,CATSLTPAHQETQYF,TGTGCCACCTCACTAACACCAGCACATCAAGAGACCCAGTACTTC
.,.,TRBJ2-2,TRBV10-1,CASSGTSPNTGELFF,TGCGCCAGCAGTGGAACTAGCCCGAACACCGGGGAGCTGTTTTTT
many,TRBD1,TRBJ1-2,TRBV7-2,CASSSPLGTGGYGYTF,TGTGCCAGCAGCTCTCCCCTCGGAACAGGGGGCTATGGCTACACCTTC
.,.,TRBJ2-1,TRBV5-1,CASSPPAGALAPGEFF,TGCGCCAGCAGCCCTCCGGCGGGGGCCTTAGCCCCCGGTGAGTTCTTC
few,.,TRBJ2-3,TRBV12-3/TRBV12-4,CASRLGAGRTDTQYF,TGTGCCAGCAGGTTGGGAGCGGGCCGCACAGATACGCAGTATTTT
.,.,TRBJ2-5,TRBV15,CATSQVGWYQETQYF,TGTGCCACCAGCCAAGTCGGGTGGTACCAAGAGACCCAGTACTTC
.,.,TRBJ2-3,TRBV20-1,CSASGLSSTDTQYF,TGCAGTGCTAGTGGGCTATCTAGCACAGATACGCAGTATTTT
medium-sized,.,TRBJ2-5,TRBV7-9,CASSLVGTETQYF,TGTGCCAGCAGCTTAGTTGGGACGGAGACCCAGTACTTC
few,.,TRBJ2-3,TRBV18,CASSPPGPTTQYF,TGTGCCAGCTCACCACCGGGACCGACTACGCAGTATTTT
many,TRBD2,TRBJ2-7,TRBV20-1,CSAAIRTSGAGEQYF,TGCAGTGCTGCCATTCGGACTAGCGGGGCGGGTGAGCAGTACTTC
.,.,TRBJ1-1,TRBV7-2,CASSPAAGFTEAFF,TGTGCCAGCAGCCCCGCGGCCGGCTTCACTGAAGCTTTCTTT
few,.,TRBJ1-2,TRBV18,CASSPIRGGLYGYTF,TGTGCCAGCTCACCAATCCGGGGGGGTCTCTATGGCTACACCTTC
few,TRBD2,TRBJ2-2,TRBV28,CATPGRTSGGPDGELFF,TGTGCCACCCCCGGACGGACTAGCGGGGGGCCAGACGGGGAGCTGTTTTTT
few,.,TRBJ1-1,TRBV10-3,CATQISETYAEAFF,TGTGCCACACAGATTTCCGAAACTTACGCTGAAGCTTTCTTT
many,TRBD2,TRBJ2-7,TRBV5-1,CASSSNSGGIAYEQYF,TGCGCCAGCAGCTCGAATAGCGGGGGAATCGCCTACGAGCAGTACTTC
few,TRBD2,TRBJ2-2,TRBV7-2,CASSLRAGATGELFF,TGTGCCAGCAGCTTACGAGCGGGGGCTACCGGGGAGCTGTTTTTT
few,.,TRBJ2-5,TRBV29-1,CSVEGQGHVTETQYF,TGCAGCGTTGAAGGGCAGGGGCACGTCACAGAGACCCAGTACTTC
.,.,TRBJ2-7,TRBV4-3,CASSQDRSGSDEQYF,TGCGCCAGCAGCCAAGATAGGAGTGGAAGTGACGAGCAGTACTTC
few,.,TRBJ2-5,TRBV7-2,CASSLNPGNWETQYF,TGTGCCAGCAGCTTAAACCCGGGCAATTGGGAGACCCAGTACTTC
.,TRBD1,TRBJ1-6,TRBV19,CASSGTGGTNSPLHF,TGTGCCAGTAGTGGGACAGGGGGAACAAATTCACCCCTCCACTTT
few,TRBD1,TRBJ1-2,TRBV5-8,CASSLSPDRGYGYTF,TGTGCCAGCAGCTTGTCCCCGGACAGGGGTTACGGCTACACCTTC
.,TRBD1,TRBJ2-2,TRBV6-2/TRBV6-3,CASSTGGADTGELFF,TGTGCCAGCAGTACAGGGGGCGCGGACACCGGGGAGCTGTTTTTT
.,.,TRBJ2-7,TRBV7-2,CASSLEVGRGGMEQYF,TGTGCCAGCAGCTTAGAGGTTGGCAGGGGCGGAATGGAGCAGTACTTC
few,.,TRBJ2-5,TRBV2,CASVGGQETQYF,TGTGCCAGCGTCGGGGGCCAAGAGACCCAGTACTTC